This passage covers 20 T cell receptor beta chains from one sample sequenced in a study of blood T cell repertoires in COVID-19. Profiled with immunoSEQ multiplex PCR; TCRdb holds only in-frame clones, not every one. Of about 330,000 clones detected, around 87% appear once; the ten largest clones hold about 5%. Sequencing input: PBMCs or T cells enriched from blood (not recorded which). The origin of the receptors is a woman in her 30s who had recovered from COVID-19.

The chain joins TRBV27 to TRBJ2-7; 7 positions match TRBD1. CDR3 length: 16 residues. Germline assignment: CDR1 MNHEY and CDR2 SMNVEV (reference sequence). Trimming cost V 5 bases and J 3 bases; bases outside gene matches: 13. CDR3 in amino acids: CASSPNNRGPFYEQYF. CDR3 DNA: TGTGCCAGCAGTCCCAATAACAGGGGCCCCTTCTACGAGCAGTACTTC.

The CDR3 region has the DNA TGTGCCAGCAGTTGGGAGGCGTCCTACGAGCAGTACTTC. Amino acid sequence: CASSWEASYEQYF. The chain uses TRBV6-5 and TRBJ2-7, with D tentatively TRBD2 (6 bases). The CDR3 extends over 13 amino acids. CDR1 is MNHEY, CDR2 SVGAGI, per germline. With 4 bases removed from V and 1 base from J, the gap between germline ends came to 8 bases.

V gene TRBV24-1 combines with J gene TRBJ1-3; D may be TRBD1 (5 bases). Deletions cut 6 bases from V and 4 bases from J, with 15 bases between. This CDR3 has 15 residues. Germline V CDR1 and CDR2: KGHDR, SFDVKD. CDR3 protein: CATSPGQGPGNTIYF. CDR3 nucleotide sequence: TGTGCCACCAGTCCTGGGCAGGGTCCCGGAAACACCATATATTTT.

The chain carries TRBV19 and TRBJ2-7; the D gene is possibly TRBD1 (6 bases). CDR1 is LNHDA and CDR2 is SQIVND in the germline V gene (reference sequence). The CDR3 loop spans 14 amino acids. V shed 4 bases and J shed 2 bases, with 12 bases lying between them. CDR3: CASSKGQSTYEQYF. For the CDR3, the DNA is TGTGCCAGTAGTAAAGGACAGTCAACCTACGAGCAGTACTTC.

To note about this clone: The same CDR3 is also encoded by other DNA sequences in this sample. The rearrangement links TRBV12-3 or TRBV12-4 to TRBJ1-5; no definite D call. CDR3 length equals 12 residues. Trimming pared 2 bases from V and 6 bases from J, leaving 5 bases between. CDR3 in DNA: TGTGCCAGCAGTTTAAGAGGTCAGCCCCAGCATTTT. Amino acid sequence: CASSLRGQPQHF.

The V call is TRBV5-4, the J call TRBJ2-7; the match to TRBD2 covers 9 bases. With V trimmed by 2 bases and J by 3 bases, 6 bases remained unmatched. CDR3 length: 15 residues. Germline V CDR1 and CDR2: SGHNT, YYREEE (reference sequence). CDR3 in DNA: TGTGCCAGCAGCTTCCGCGGGGGGGCCATCTACGAGCAGTACTTC. This codes for CASSFRGGAIYEQYF.

The chain employs TRBV28 and TRBJ1-4; D ambiguous. The V end was cut by 3 bases, the J end by 4 bases, with 9 bases between. The CDR3 has 14 residues. Per the germline V gene, CDR1 is MDHEN and CDR2 is SYDVKM. CDR3 nucleotide sequence: TGTGCCAGCAGTTTGGTAGATGATAATGAAAAACTGTTTTTT. It is translated as CASSLVDDNEKLFF.

The rearrangement uses TRBV29-1 and TRBJ2-7; D possibly corresponds to TRBD2 (6 bases). The CDR3 sequence is 12 residues long. Looked up from germline, CDR1 is SQVTM and CDR2 is ANQGSEA. The V end lost 5 bases, the J end lost 0 bases, and 8 bases lay between the germline ends. The CDR3, as DNA: TGCAGCGTTATCGGGAGCTCCTACGAGCAGTACTTC. Translation: CSVIGSSYEQYF.

The chain employs TRBV3-1 (or the pseudogene TRBV3-2) and TRBJ2-7; a possible D gene is TRBD1 (5 bases). The V end lost 4 bases, the J end lost 3 bases, and 13 bases lay between the germline ends. The length of the CDR3 is 14 residues. The germline CDR1 and CDR2 sequences are LGHDT and YNNKEL (reference sequence). The CDR3 bases are TGTGCCAGCAGCCCCCTCTCAGGGAACTACGAGCAGTACTTC. Residues: CASSPLSGNYEQYF.

Regarding this clone: Germline and junction disagree at one end, which may indicate a read error. The chain links TRBV9 to TRBJ2-5; 8 bases agree with TRBD2. CDR1 is SGDLS and CDR2 is YYNGEE in the germline V gene. This CDR3 region has 15 residues. CDR3 sequence: CASSVGGGFQQTQYF. The CDR3 coding sequence is TGTGCCAGCAGCGTGGGCGGGGGGTTCCAACAGACCCAGTACTTC.

The V and J genes are TRBV28 and TRBJ2-7; 7 bases align to TRBD2. This CDR3 has 18 amino acids. V dropped 1 base and J dropped 2; count of bases not matched to a gene: 14. The germline CDR1 and CDR2 sequences are MDHEN and SYDVKM. The CDR3 sequence is CASSLSKGDASGAYEQYF. CDR3 bases: TGTGCCAGCAGTTTATCAAAAGGTGATGCTAGCGGAGCCTACGAGCAGTACTTC.

The chain recombines TRBV5-1 with TRBJ2-3, with TRBD2 identical over 14 bases. CDR1 and CDR2 (germline): SGHRS, YFSETQ. J lost 3 bases, V lost 0 bases, and 6 bases had no gene match. This CDR3 spans 18 amino acids. CDR3 nucleotide sequence: TGCGCCAGCAGCTTGGAATGGGGACTAGCGGGGGTTACAGATACGCAGTATTTT. This translates into CASSLEWGLAGVTDTQYF.

The rearrangement joins TRBV6-5 to TRBJ2-7; unclear D gene. Deletions cut 4 bases from V and 3 bases from J, with 4 bases between. This CDR3 has 11 residues. CDR1 is MNHEY and CDR2 is SVGAGI in the germline V gene. The CDR3 protein is CASSSVYEQYF. DNA of the CDR3: TGTGCCAGCAGTTCCGTCTACGAGCAGTACTTC.

This chain uses TRBV5-8 with TRBJ1-6; possibly TRBD1 for D (6 bases). V lost 3 bases and J lost 5, with 12 bases in between. Germline V lookup: CDR1 SGHTS, CDR2 YDEGEE. The CDR3 length is 15 residues. The CDR3 region is CASSWYGQNNSPLHF. DNA of the CDR3: TGTGCCAGCAGCTGGTACGGACAGAATAATTCACCCCTCCACTTT. The full variable domain, in which reference TRBV5-8 and TRBJ1-6 provide the parts outside the CDR3, is EAGVTQSPTHLIKTRGQQATLRCSPISGHTSVYWYQQALGLGLQFLLWYDEGEERNRGNFPPRFSGRQFPNYSSELNVNALELEDSALYLCASSWYGQNNSPLHFGNGTRLTVT.

The J gene is TRBJ2-3, the V gene TRBV28; D call uncertain. The CDR3 covers 13 residues. CDR1 is MDHEN, CDR2 SYDVKM, per germline. The V and J ends lost 3 bases and 4 bases respectively, with 8 bases between them. The CDR3 DNA is TGTGCCAGCAGTTTCCCTTCTTCAGATACGCAGTATTTT. This codes for CASSFPSSDTQYF.

This chain uses TRBV28 with TRBJ1-6; D is undetermined. Trimming cost V 6 bases and J 7 bases, with 4 bases left between them. Germline V lookup: CDR1 MDHEN, CDR2 SYDVKM. This CDR3 contains 11 residues. CDR3 coding DNA: TGTGCCAGCAGCCTCAATTCACCCCTCCACTTT. The encoded protein is CASSLNSPLHF.

The V and J genes are TRBV11-2 and TRBJ1-1; D might be TRBD1 (6 bases). Trimming removed 1 base at V and 7 bases at J, with 13 bases between. The germline V gene encodes CDR1 SGHAT and CDR2 FQNNGV. The CDR3 consists of 14 residues. The CDR3 reads CASSLGAGAFEAFF. CDR3 coding DNA: TGTGCCAGCAGCTTAGGGGCAGGGGCGTTTGAAGCTTTCTTT. The full variable domain, its missing parts supplied by reference TRBV11-2 and TRBJ1-1, is EAGVAQSPRYKIIEKRQSVAFWCNPISGHATLYWYQQILGQGPKLLIQFQNNGVVDDSQLPKDRFSAERLKGVDSTLKIQPAKLEDSAVYLCASSLGAGAFEAFFGQGTRLTVV.

This chain links TRBV7-2 with TRBJ1-1, with 10 bases matching TRBD1. There are 14 residues in the CDR3. Per germline, CDR1 SGHTA and CDR2 FQGNSA. V was pared by 4 bases and J by 8 bases, with 7 bases of the junction left unmatched. The CDR3 reads CASSSRGQGGEAFF. For the CDR3, the DNA is TGTGCCAGCAGCTCACGTGGACAGGGGGGCGAAGCTTTCTTT. Complete variable domain (other parts from reference TRBV7-2 and TRBJ1-1): GAGVSQSPSNKVTEKGKDVELRCDPISGHTALYWYRQSLGQGLEFLIYFQGNSAPDKSGLPSDRFSAERTGGSVSTLTIQRTQQEDSAVYLCASSSRGQGGEAFFGQGTRLTVV.

The rearrangement links TRBV7-2 to TRBJ1-5; D might be TRBD1 (5 bases). This CDR3 region has 17 residues. Germline loops: CDR1 SGHTA, CDR2 FQGNSA. V was clipped by 0 bases and J by 6 bases, with 18 bases between them. This chain's CDR3 is CASSLASGAGMGQPQHF. CDR3 bases: TGTGCCAGCAGCTTAGCGAGTGGGGCAGGGATGGGTCAGCCCCAGCATTTT.

The genes are TRBV28 and TRBJ2-5; 10 bases are shared with TRBD2. The V gene end was trimmed by 5 bases and the J gene end by 2 bases; junction bases not matched to a gene: 5. The CDR3 has 15 residues. The germline V gene encodes CDR1 MDHEN and CDR2 SYDVKM. The CDR3 DNA sequence: TGTGCCAGCAGTCAGACTAGCGGGTGGCAAGAGACCCAGTACTTC. It specifies CASSQTSGWQETQYF.